The next 32 T cell receptor beta chains were all read from a single sample in a study of cytomegalovirus exposure and HLA in healthy donors. The PCR was carried out with 60 Vbeta primers and 13 Jbeta primers. TCRdb's copy holds only in-frame clones and misses some; the assay was immunoSEQ multiplex PCR. Recorded here are around 150,000 clones; the top ten clones represent 2% to 2.5%. Material for sequencing was PBMCs. The origin of the receptors is a man aged 25-40 years in good health and CMV-seronegative.

A note on this clone: At one end, the junction sequence differs from germline, possibly due to a read error. The CDR3 DNA follows: TGTACCAGCAGTGAAATGGGACAGGGGTTTTCCGGCTATGGCTACACCTTC. Translating it yields CTSSEMGQGFSGYGYTF. The V gene is TRBV2, the J gene TRBJ1-2; 10 positions match TRBD1. There are 17 residues in the CDR3. Per germline, CDR1 SNHLY and CDR2 FYNNEI.

The V call is TRBV4-1, the J call TRBJ2-1; D perhaps matches TRBD1 (5 bases). V was pared by 2 bases and J by 6 bases, with 8 bases between. Germline V gene sequence: CDR1 MGHRA, CDR2 YSYEKL. This CDR3 region has 13 residues. The CDR3, as DNA: TGCGCCAGCAGCCAATCCCAGGGCAATGAGCAGTTCTTC. Protein: CASSQSQGNEQFF.

With respect to this clone: This sample also contains other DNA sequences that code for the same CDR3. V usage is TRBV2 and J usage is TRBJ2-1; D is perhaps TRBD2 (5 bases). The V end was cut by 6 bases, the J end by 9 bases, with 18 bases between. Germline CDR1 and CDR2: SNHLY and FYNNEI. CDR3 length: 14 residues. CDR3: CASSPEGLILEQFF. The CDR3 nucleotides read TGTGCCAGCAGCCCTGAGGGCCTAATACTTGAGCAGTTCTTC.

CDR3 region: CASSTPGTGEAEAFF. For the CDR3, the DNA is TGTGCCAGCAGCACCCCCGGGACAGGGGAAGCTGAAGCTTTCTTT. V usage is TRBV11-2 and J usage is TRBJ1-1, with 10 positions matching TRBD1. The ends lost 5 bases at V and 6 bases at J; junction bases unmatched: 9. The CDR3 extends over 15 amino acids. The germline V gene has CDR1 SGHAT and CDR2 FQNNGV. Looking up the rest from reference TRBV11-2 and TRBJ1-1 gives the full variable domain: EAGVAQSPRYKIIEKRQSVAFWCNPISGHATLYWYQQILGQGPKLLIQFQNNGVVDDSQLPKDRFSAERLKGVDSTLKIQPAKLEDSAVYLCASSTPGTGEAEAFFGQGTRLTVV.

The chain links TRBV6-5 to TRBJ1-2; 11 bases map to TRBD1. The CDR3 length is 15 residues. The ends lost 6 bases at V and 7 bases at J; junction bases unmatched: 10. The germline gives CDR1 MNHEY, CDR2 SVGAGI. The CDR3 sequence: CASSTGGTGGSGYTF. The CDR3 DNA reads as TGTGCCAGCAGCACCGGGGGGACAGGGGGAAGTGGCTACACCTTC.

With regard to this clone: Other DNA variants within this sample encode the same CDR3. The V call is TRBV19, the J call TRBJ1-5, with TRBD1 matching over 8 bases. This CDR3 is 14 amino acids long. Germline lookup yields CDR1 LNHDA and CDR2 SQIVND (reference sequence). V dropped 5 bases and J dropped 4; count of bases not matched to a gene: 4. The CDR3 DNA sequence: TGTGCCAGTAGTGGACAGGGTGGGAATCAGCCCCAGCATTTT. Translation: CASSGQGGNQPQHF.

This chain joins TRBV10-1 and TRBJ2-3; a weak D match, TRBD2 (5 bases). Per germline, CDR1 WNHNN and CDR2 SYGVQD (reference sequence). The CDR3 has 13 residues. Trimming shortened V by 5 bases and J by 6 bases, and 12 bases separated the two germline ends. The CDR3 is CASSPTLADTQYF. DNA of the CDR3: TGCGCCAGCAGTCCAACATTAGCGGATACGCAGTATTTT.

The V and J genes are TRBV27 and TRBJ2-2; the match to TRBD2 covers 10 bases. The CDR3 contains 16 residues. The germline V gene has CDR1 MNHEY and CDR2 SMNVEV (reference sequence). After removal of 11 bases from V and 5 bases from J, the junction contained 14 bases not matched to a gene. The CDR3 DNA reads TGTGCCTCTTGTGGGATGCTAGCGGGAGTTACCGGGGAGCTGTTTTTT. This codes for CASCGMLAGVTGELFF.

The rearrangement links TRBV30 to TRBJ2-3; TRBD1 is a possible D gene (6 bases). The V and J ends lost 5 bases and 5 bases respectively, with 11 bases between them. The CDR3 sequence is 12 residues long. CDR1 is GTSNPN and CDR2 is SVGIG in the germline V gene (reference sequence). Here the CDR3 reads CAWDKQGDTQYF. CDR3 nucleotides: TGTGCCTGGGACAAACAGGGAGATACGCAGTATTTT.

V usage is TRBV6-5 and J usage is TRBJ1-2; 7 bases are shared with TRBD1. From germline, CDR1 is MNHEY and CDR2 SVGAGI. The CDR3 consists of 14 residues. The V gene end was trimmed by 0 bases and the J gene end by 7 bases; junction bases not matched to a gene: 5. The CDR3, as DNA: TGTGCCAGCAGTTACTCAGGGGGCTTGGGTGGCTACACCTTC. Protein product: CASSYSGGLGGYTF.

This CDR3 is CASSFTTAAHEQFF. The CDR3 nucleotides are TGTGCCAGCAGCTTCACTACGGCAGCGCATGAGCAGTTCTTC. The rearrangement uses TRBV7-9 and TRBJ2-1; D is undetermined. V lost 3 bases to trimming and J lost 8 bases, with 14 bases between them. Per germline, CDR1 SEHNR and CDR2 FQNEAQ (reference sequence). This CDR3 comprises 14 residues.

The gene calls are TRBV28 and TRBJ2-7, with 7 bases lining up with TRBD2. V shed 7 bases and J 2 bases; nucleotides not matched to a gene: 17. Looked up from germline, CDR1 is MDHEN and CDR2 is SYDVKM. This CDR3 region has 17 residues. The CDR3 nucleotides are TGTGCCAGCAAAGCCCCCTCTAGCGGTTTTTCCCCCTACGAGCAGTACTTC. Translating it yields CASKAPSSGFSPYEQYF.

The V call is TRBV4-1, the J call TRBJ2-1; 12 positions match TRBD2. The ends lost 4 bases at V and 9 bases at J; junction bases unmatched: 10. Germline V CDR1 and CDR2: MGHRA, YSYEKL. The CDR3 extends over 16 amino acids. The CDR3 region is CASSRSTSGRSAEQFF. For the CDR3, the DNA is TGCGCCAGCAGCCGGTCAACTAGCGGGAGGTCTGCTGAGCAGTTCTTC.

The CDR3 here is CASSRQGGLGETQYF. In DNA, the CDR3 is TGTGCCAGCAGTAGACAGGGAGGTTTAGGGGAGACCCAGTACTTC. J is TRBJ2-5 and V is TRBV28, with a possible D match to TRBD1 (7 bases). This CDR3 is built from 15 residues. V lost 5 bases and J 5 bases, leaving 18 bases between the germline ends. Germline V gene sequence: CDR1 MDHEN, CDR2 SYDVKM.

CDR3 sequence (DNA): TGTGCCAGCACCCCATACCAAGAGACCCAGTACTTC. Protein: CASTPYQETQYF. The chain carries TRBV2 and TRBJ2-5; unclear D gene. CDR3 length: 12 residues. Germline V CDR1 and CDR2: SNHLY, FYNNEI. V gave up 7 bases and J gave up 0 bases, with 6 bases separating them.

A remark on this clone: Other nucleotide sequences in the sample specify the same CDR3. This chain uses TRBV9 with TRBJ1-4; 7 bases line up with TRBD1. Germline CDR1 SGDLS, CDR2 YYNGEE. CDR3 length equals 15 residues. Trimming removed 6 bases from V and 0 bases from J; junction bases left unmatched: 5. The CDR3 region is CASTAGGSTNEKLFF. DNA for the CDR3: TGTGCCAGCACCGCAGGGGGGTCAACTAATGAAAAACTGTTTTTT.

The J gene is TRBJ2-7, the V gene TRBV27; 10 bases map to TRBD2. The V gene end was trimmed by 5 bases and the J gene end by 6 bases; junction bases not matched to a gene: 10. CDR1 MNHEY and CDR2 SMNVEV come from the germline V gene (reference sequence). The CDR3 is 15 amino acids. The CDR3 reads CASSTQAGGPSEQYF. CDR3 coding DNA: TGTGCCAGCAGTACCCAAGCGGGAGGGCCTTCCGAGCAGTACTTC.

The rearrangement joins TRBV15 to TRBJ2-1; TRBD2 agrees at 9 bases. Germline trimming cut 10 bases from V and 8 bases from J; bases unmatched to any gene: 12. The CDR3 totals 14 residues. Per the germline V gene, CDR1 is LNHNV and CDR2 is YYDKDF (reference sequence). CDR3 loop: CASELAGGDDEQFF. CDR3 nucleotide sequence: TGTGCCAGTGAGTTGGCGGGAGGGGACGATGAGCAGTTCTTC.

The chain couples TRBV5-4 to TRBJ1-5; 7 bases line up with TRBD1. The ends lost 4 bases at V and 5 bases at J; junction bases unmatched: 12. This CDR3 spans 16 amino acids. The germline V gene has CDR1 SGHNT and CDR2 YYREEE (reference sequence). In DNA form, the CDR3 reads TGTGCCAGCAGCCGATACCCAGGGGGAGGCGATCAGCCCCAGCATTTT. Its translation: CASSRYPGGGDQPQHF.

The V and J genes are TRBV12-5 and TRBJ1-4, with D perhaps TRBD1 (6 bases). This CDR3 spans 12 amino acids. In germline, CDR1 is LGHNT, CDR2 FRNRAP. V was clipped by 1 base and J by 11 bases, with 8 bases between them. CDR3: CASGLETGKLFF. Written as DNA, the CDR3 is TGTGCTAGTGGTTTGGAGACAGGTAAACTGTTTTTT.

V and J are TRBV2 and TRBJ2-7; no definite D call. Trimming shortened V by 6 bases and J by 7 bases, and 10 bases separated the two germline ends. Germline lookup yields CDR1 SNHLY and CDR2 FYNNEI. This CDR3 is built from 11 residues. The DNA of the CDR3 is TGTGCCAGCAGGGCATCGCTGGAGCAGTACTTC. Its translation: CASRASLEQYF.

The V call is TRBV5-1, the J call TRBJ2-3; tentative D call: TRBD2 (5 bases). Trimming shortened V by 0 bases and J by 5 bases, and 19 bases separated the two germline ends. The CDR3 extends over 17 amino acids. Germline V gene lookup returns CDR1 SGHRS and CDR2 YFSETQ. The CDR3 sequence is CASSLGPEAASLDTQYF. As DNA, the CDR3 is TGCGCCAGCAGCTTGGGCCCCGAAGCGGCCTCATTAGATACGCAGTATTTT. Full variable domain (remainder filled in from reference TRBV5-1 and TRBJ2-3): KAGVTQTPRYLIKTRGQQVTLSCSPISGHRSVSWYQQTPGQGLQFLFEYFSETQRNKGNFPGRFSGRQFSNSRSEMNVSTLELGDSALYLCASSLGPEAASLDTQYFGPGTRLTVL.

The V and J genes are TRBV10-3 and TRBJ2-7, with TRBD1 identical over 9 bases. Germline trimming cut 7 bases from V and 8 bases from J; bases unmatched to any gene: 12. CDR1 and CDR2 from the germline V gene are ENHRY and SYGVKD. The CDR3 extends over 14 amino acids. The CDR3 bases are TGTGCCATCACCTCCGGGACAGGGACTACCAAGCAGTACTTC. Protein product: CAITSGTGTTKQYF.

The chain carries TRBV5-1 and TRBJ2-1, with TRBD2 identical over 8 bases. V trimming: 2 bases; J trimming: 0 bases; junction bases outside the gene matches: 4. The length of the CDR3 is 16 residues. CDR1 and CDR2 (germline): SGHRS, YFSETQ. CDR3 DNA: TGCGCCAGCAGCTTAAGCGGGACTAGCTCCTACAATGAGCAGTTCTTC. It encodes CASSLSGTSSYNEQFF.

V usage is TRBV5-1 and J usage is TRBJ2-5, with D unresolved. The J call could be wrong; TRBJ2-7 is a better fit for the DNA end. The CDR3 extends over 13 amino acids. Germline assignment: CDR1 SGHRS and CDR2 YFSETQ. DNA for the CDR3: TGCGCCAGCAGCTTGGCGGTCTCCGCCGAGCAGTACTTC. The encoded protein is CASSLAVSAEQYF.

The chain recombines TRBV27 with TRBJ1-4; unclear D gene. V gave up 6 bases and J gave up 7 bases, with 15 bases separating them. Germline V gene lookup returns CDR1 MNHEY and CDR2 SMNVEV (reference sequence). This CDR3 region has 14 residues. CDR3 nucleotide sequence: TGTGCCAGCAGCCGACTCCAGAGCGGTGAAAAACTGTTTTTT. It translates to CASSRLQSGEKLFF.

V gene TRBV19 combines with J gene TRBJ1-5; 10 bases are a match to TRBD1. CDR1 is LNHDA and CDR2 is SQIVND in the germline V gene (reference sequence). The trim removed 7 bases at V and 2 bases at J, leaving 8 bases unmatched. This CDR3 is 16 amino acids long. CDR3 nucleotide sequence: TGTGCCAGTATGGCATACGGGACAGGGGGCAATCAGCCCCAGCATTTT. Protein sequence: CASMAYGTGGNQPQHF.

V usage is TRBV5-1 and J usage is TRBJ1-6; 7 nucleotides match TRBD1. V gave up 4 bases and J gave up 7 bases; unmatched junction bases: 5. The CDR3 loop spans 14 amino acids. Germline CDR1 and CDR2: SGHRS and YFSETQ. CDR3 residues: CASSLGQWNSPLHF. The CDR3 region has the DNA TGCGCCAGCAGCCTGGGACAGTGGAATTCACCCCTCCACTTT.

The chain joins TRBV30 to TRBJ1-4; 9 nucleotides align to TRBD1. This CDR3 spans 17 amino acids. Germline-derived CDR1 and CDR2 are GTSNPN and SVGIG (reference sequence). V lost 2 bases, J lost 0 bases, and 7 bases stayed unmatched. The CDR3 protein is CAWSTPGQGATNEKLFF. The CDR3 DNA follows: TGTGCCTGGAGTACACCGGGACAGGGAGCAACTAATGAAAAACTGTTTTTT.

This chain joins TRBV5-1 and TRBJ2-5, with 7 bases lining up with TRBD1. With 5 bases clipped from V and 4 bases from J, the junction kept 8 bases outside the gene matches. This CDR3 comprises 14 residues. The germline V gene has CDR1 SGHRS and CDR2 YFSETQ. The CDR3 region is CASRRTGVSETQYF. CDR3 coding DNA: TGCGCCAGCAGGCGGACAGGCGTATCAGAGACCCAGTACTTC.

The chain is built from TRBV5-1 and TRBJ2-4; 8 bases map to TRBD2. V shed 4 bases and J 5 bases; nucleotides not matched to a gene: 2. Germline CDR1 is SGHRS and CDR2 is YFSETQ. CDR3 length: 13 residues. The CDR3: CASSLGGENIQYF. The CDR3 DNA reads as TGCGCCAGCAGCCTCGGGGGGGAAAACATTCAGTACTTC.

The V and J genes are TRBV5-6 and TRBJ2-5; D gene ambiguous. Germline V CDR1 and CDR2: SGHDT, YYEEEE. V was trimmed by 1 base and J by 3 bases, leaving 7 bases between them. This CDR3 is built from 13 residues. The CDR3 region has the DNA TGTGCCAGCAGCTTGAGTGGAGAAGAGACCCAGTACTTC. It is translated as CASSLSGEETQYF.